This T cell receptor (beta chain) was recorded in a study of vaccination and CD4 T cells after COVID-19. The overall study: Cultures that served as controls received a CEFX pool, an HIV-1 Nef pool, or no peptide.

Trimming took off 6 bases at V and 5 bases at J, with 19 bases between the two ends. Germline V gene data show CDR1 as SQVTM and CDR2 as ANQGSEA. This CDR3 contains 14 residues. Indicated treatment: approximately 9-day PBMC culture with coronavirus spike peptide pools or control peptides (ViraFEST assay). Cultured CD4+ T-cell DNA underwent Oncomine TCR Beta short-read sequencing. After culture, CD4+ T cells served as the source for genomic DNA extraction. Each CDR3 protein gets one entry after TCRdb re-called the PCR reads with MiXCR. Altogether roughly 18,000 distinct CDR3 sequences are present, roughly three fifths being singletons, with the ten largest covering about 8%. With regard to this clonotype: What it binds is not known.

Sequenced: CD4+ T cells from blood, cultured in vitro. The V gene is TRBV29-1, the J gene TRBJ1-1; weak D call: TRBD1 (6 bases). This sequence was found in a human donor who had recovered from COVID-19. CDR3: CSVLPGQVYTEAFF. As DNA, the CDR3 is TGCAGCGTGTTGCCGGGACAAGTCTATACTGAAGCTTTCTTT.